The entry that follows covers one T cell receptor beta chain sequence. Under the authors' procedure: Estimates of nucleated cell counts were drawn from the amplification of reference gene primers. Clones were read by immunoSEQ multiplex PCR, and TCRdb kept only the in-frame ones, dropping some. That table furnishes V, J and clone size, whereas the DNA furnished D and trimming. Among a few hundred thousand clones listed, 70% to 85% were seen once. The sample originates from a study of blood T cell repertoires in COVID-19. Study-wide background: Sample material is recorded as cDNA or gDNA derived from T cells, B-cell-depleted T cells, or PBMCs.

During active infection, Seattle patients enrolled and were then monitored through disease. Germline values: CDR1 LNHDA, CDR2 SQIVND (reference sequence). This CDR3 contains 13 residues. V was trimmed by 5 bases and J by 5 bases, leaving 12 bases between them. Sequenced sample: peripheral blood. The chain couples TRBV19 to TRBJ1-1, with a tentative D call TRBD1 (5 bases). This clonotype was sampled from a human donor with COVID-19, enrolled during active disease. The donor label of this sample is uncertain. This CDR3 reads CASSQGRSTEAFF. The DNA of the CDR3 is TGTGCCAGTAGTCAGGGAAGAAGTACTGAAGCTTTCTTT.